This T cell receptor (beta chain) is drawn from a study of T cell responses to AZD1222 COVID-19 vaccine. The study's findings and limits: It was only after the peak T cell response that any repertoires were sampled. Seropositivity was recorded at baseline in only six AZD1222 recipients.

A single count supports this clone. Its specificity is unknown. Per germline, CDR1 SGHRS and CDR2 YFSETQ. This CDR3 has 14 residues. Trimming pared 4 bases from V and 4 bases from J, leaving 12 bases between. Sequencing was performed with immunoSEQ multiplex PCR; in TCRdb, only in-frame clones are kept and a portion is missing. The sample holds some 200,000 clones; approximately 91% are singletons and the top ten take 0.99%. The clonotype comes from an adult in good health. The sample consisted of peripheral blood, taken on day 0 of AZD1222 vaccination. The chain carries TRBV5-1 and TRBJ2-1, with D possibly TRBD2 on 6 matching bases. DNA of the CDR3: TGCGCCAGCAGCGGGACTCACAAATACAATGAGCAGTTCTTC. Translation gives CASSGTHKYNEQFF.